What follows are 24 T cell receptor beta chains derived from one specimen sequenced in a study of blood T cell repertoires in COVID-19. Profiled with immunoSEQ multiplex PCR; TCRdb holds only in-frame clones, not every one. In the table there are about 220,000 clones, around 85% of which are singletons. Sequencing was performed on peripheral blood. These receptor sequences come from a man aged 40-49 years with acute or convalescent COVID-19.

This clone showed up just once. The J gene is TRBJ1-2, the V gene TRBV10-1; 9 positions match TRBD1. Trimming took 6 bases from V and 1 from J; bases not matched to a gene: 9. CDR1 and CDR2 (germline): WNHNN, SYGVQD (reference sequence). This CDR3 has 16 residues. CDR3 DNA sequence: TGCGCCAGCAGGGCCCCGACAGGGGGGGTTAACTATGGCTACACCTTC. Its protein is CASRAPTGGVNYGYTF.

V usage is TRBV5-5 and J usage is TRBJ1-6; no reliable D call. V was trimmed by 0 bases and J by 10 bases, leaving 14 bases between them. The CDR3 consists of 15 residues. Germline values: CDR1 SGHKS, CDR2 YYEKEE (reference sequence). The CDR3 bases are TGTGCCAGCAGCTTGGCGGCGGACGGGAAATCACCCCTCCACTTT. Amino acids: CASSLAADGKSPLHF.

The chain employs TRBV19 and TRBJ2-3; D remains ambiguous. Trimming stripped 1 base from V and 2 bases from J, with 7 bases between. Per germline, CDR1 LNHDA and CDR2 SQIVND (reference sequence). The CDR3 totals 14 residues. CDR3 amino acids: CASSIVSITDTQYF. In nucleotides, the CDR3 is TGTGCCAGTAGTATAGTTTCCATCACAGATACGCAGTATTTT.

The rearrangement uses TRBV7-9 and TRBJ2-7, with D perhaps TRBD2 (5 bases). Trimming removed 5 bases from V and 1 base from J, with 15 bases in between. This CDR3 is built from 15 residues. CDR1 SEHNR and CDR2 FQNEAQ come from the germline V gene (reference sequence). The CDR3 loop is CASSPARGRSYEQYF. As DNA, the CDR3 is TGTGCCAGCAGCCCCGCACGGGGAAGATCCTACGAGCAGTACTTC.

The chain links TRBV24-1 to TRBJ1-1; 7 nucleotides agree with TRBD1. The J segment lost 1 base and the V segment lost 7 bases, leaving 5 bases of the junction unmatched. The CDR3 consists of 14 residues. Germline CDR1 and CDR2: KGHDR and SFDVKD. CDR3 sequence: CATRGTGANTEAFF. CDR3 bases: TGTGCCACCAGGGGCACAGGGGCGAACACTGAAGCTTTCTTT.

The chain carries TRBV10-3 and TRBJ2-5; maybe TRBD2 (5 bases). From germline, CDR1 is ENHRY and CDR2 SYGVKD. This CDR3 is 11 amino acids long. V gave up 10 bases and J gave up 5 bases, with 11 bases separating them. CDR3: CATFEGETQYF. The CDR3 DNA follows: TGTGCCACGTTCGAGGGCGAGACCCAGTACTTC.

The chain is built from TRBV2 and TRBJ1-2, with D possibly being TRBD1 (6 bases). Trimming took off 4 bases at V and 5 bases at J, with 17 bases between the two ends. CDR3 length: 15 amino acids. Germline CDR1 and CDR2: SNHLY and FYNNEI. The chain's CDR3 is CASSASGVGQYGYTF. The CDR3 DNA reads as TGTGCCAGCAGTGCCAGCGGCGTCGGACAGTATGGCTACACCTTC.

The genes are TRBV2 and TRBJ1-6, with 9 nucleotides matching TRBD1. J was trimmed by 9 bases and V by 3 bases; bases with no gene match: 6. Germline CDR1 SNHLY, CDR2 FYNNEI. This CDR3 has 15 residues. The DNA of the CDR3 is TGTGCCAGCAGTGAGAGGACAGGGGTGAGTTCACCCCTCCACTTT. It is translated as CASSERTGVSSPLHF.

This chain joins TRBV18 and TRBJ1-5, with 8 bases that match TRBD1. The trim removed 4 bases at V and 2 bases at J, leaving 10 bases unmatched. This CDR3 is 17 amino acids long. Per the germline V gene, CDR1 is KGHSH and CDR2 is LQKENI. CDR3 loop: CASSRGQAKRGNQPQHF. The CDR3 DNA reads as TGTGCCAGCTCACGGGGACAGGCGAAACGGGGCAATCAGCCCCAGCATTTT.

The CDR3 here is CASTPRGNTEAFF. The CDR3 DNA reads TGTGCCAGCACCCCCAGGGGGAACACTGAAGCTTTCTTT. The V and J genes are TRBV6-5 and TRBJ1-1; maybe TRBD1 (6 bases). The CDR3 length is 13 residues. Germline V gives CDR1 MNHEY, CDR2 SVGAGI. The V end lost 7 bases, the J end lost 1 base, and 10 bases lay between the germline ends.

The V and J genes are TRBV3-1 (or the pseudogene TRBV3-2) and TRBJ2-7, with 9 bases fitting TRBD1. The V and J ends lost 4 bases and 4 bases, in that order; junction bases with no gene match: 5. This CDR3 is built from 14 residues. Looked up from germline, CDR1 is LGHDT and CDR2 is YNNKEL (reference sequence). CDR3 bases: TGTGCCAGCAGCCGGGGACAGGGTAGGTACGAGCAGTACTTC. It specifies CASSRGQGRYEQYF.

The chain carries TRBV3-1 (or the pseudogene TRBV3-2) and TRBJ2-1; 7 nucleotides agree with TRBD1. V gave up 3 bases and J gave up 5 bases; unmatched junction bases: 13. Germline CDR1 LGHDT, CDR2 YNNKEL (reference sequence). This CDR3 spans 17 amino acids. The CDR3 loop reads CASSHHVGQVGDNEQFF. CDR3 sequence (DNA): TGTGCCAGCAGCCATCACGTAGGACAGGTGGGCGACAATGAGCAGTTCTTC.

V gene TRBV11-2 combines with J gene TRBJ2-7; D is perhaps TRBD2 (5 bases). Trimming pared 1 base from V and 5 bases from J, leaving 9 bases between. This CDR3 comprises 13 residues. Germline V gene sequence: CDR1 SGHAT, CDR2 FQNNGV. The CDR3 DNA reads TGTGCCAGCAGCTTAGGAGGGATGAACGAGCAGTACTTC. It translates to CASSLGGMNEQYF.

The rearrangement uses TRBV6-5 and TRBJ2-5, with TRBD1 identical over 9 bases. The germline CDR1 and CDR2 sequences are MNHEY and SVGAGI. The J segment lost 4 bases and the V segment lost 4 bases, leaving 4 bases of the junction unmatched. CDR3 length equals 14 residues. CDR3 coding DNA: TGTGCCAGCAGTTTATTGACAGGGGGAGAGACCCAGTACTTC. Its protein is CASSLLTGGETQYF.

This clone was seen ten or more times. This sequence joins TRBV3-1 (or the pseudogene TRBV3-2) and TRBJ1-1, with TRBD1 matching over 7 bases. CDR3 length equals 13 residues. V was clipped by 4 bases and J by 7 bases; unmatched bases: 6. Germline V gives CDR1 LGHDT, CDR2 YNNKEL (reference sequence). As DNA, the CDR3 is TGTGCCAGCAGCCCCGGGACAGCGGGTGAAGCTTTCTTT. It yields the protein CASSPGTAGEAFF.

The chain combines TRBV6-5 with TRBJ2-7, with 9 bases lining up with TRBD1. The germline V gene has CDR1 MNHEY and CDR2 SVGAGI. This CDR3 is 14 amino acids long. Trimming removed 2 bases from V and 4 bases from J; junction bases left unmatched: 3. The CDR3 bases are TGTGCCAGCAGTTACGGGACAGGGATATACGAGCAGTACTTC. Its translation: CASSYGTGIYEQYF.

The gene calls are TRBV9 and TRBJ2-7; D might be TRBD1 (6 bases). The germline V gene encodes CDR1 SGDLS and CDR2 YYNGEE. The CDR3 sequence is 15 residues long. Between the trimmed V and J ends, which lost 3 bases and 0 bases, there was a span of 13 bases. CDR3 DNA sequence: TGTGCCAGCAGCGCCCGGGACACCACCTCCTACGAGCAGTACTTC. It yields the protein CASSARDTTSYEQYF.

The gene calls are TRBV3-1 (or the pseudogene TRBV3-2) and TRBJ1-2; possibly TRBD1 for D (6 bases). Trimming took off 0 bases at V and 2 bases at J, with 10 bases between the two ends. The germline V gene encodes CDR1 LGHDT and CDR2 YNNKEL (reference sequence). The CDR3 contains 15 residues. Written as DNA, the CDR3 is TGTGCCAGCAGCCAAGATGGACAGAGGAACTATGGCTACACCTTC. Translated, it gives CASSQDGQRNYGYTF.

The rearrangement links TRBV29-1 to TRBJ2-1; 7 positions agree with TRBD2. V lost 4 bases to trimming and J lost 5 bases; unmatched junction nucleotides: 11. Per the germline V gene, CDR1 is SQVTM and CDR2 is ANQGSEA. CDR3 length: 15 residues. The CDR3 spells CSVVGGTTFDNEQFF. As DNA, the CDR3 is TGCAGCGTTGTAGGTGGGACTACCTTTGACAATGAGCAGTTCTTC.

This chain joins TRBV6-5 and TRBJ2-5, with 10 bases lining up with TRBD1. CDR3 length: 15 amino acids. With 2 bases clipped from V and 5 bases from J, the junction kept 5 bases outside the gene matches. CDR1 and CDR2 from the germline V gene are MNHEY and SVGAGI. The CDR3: CASSYGQGGPETQYF. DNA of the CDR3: TGTGCCAGCAGTTACGGACAGGGGGGGCCGGAGACCCAGTACTTC.

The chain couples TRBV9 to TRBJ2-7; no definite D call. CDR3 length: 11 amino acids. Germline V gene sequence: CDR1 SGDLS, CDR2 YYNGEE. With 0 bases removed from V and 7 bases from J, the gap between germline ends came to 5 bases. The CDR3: CASSVGKEQYF. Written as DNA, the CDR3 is TGTGCCAGCAGCGTAGGTAAAGAGCAGTACTTC.

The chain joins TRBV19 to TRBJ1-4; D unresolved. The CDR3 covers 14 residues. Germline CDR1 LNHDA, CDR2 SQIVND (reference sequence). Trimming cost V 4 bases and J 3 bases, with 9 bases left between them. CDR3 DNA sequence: TGTGCCAGTAGTACGGACTGGCCTAATGAAAAACTGTTTTTT. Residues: CASSTDWPNEKLFF.

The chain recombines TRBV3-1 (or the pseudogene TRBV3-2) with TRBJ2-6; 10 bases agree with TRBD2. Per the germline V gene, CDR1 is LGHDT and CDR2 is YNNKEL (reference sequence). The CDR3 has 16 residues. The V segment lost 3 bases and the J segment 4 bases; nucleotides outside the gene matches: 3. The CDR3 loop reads CASSQGLAFGANVLTF. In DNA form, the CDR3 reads TGTGCCAGCAGCCAGGGACTAGCGTTCGGGGCCAACGTCCTGACTTTC.

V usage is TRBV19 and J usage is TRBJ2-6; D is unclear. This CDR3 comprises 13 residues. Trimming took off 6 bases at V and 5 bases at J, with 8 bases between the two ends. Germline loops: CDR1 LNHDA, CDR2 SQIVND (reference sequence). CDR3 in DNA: TGTGCCAGTAGGGTCTACTGGGCCAACGTCCTGACTTTC. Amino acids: CASRVYWANVLTF.